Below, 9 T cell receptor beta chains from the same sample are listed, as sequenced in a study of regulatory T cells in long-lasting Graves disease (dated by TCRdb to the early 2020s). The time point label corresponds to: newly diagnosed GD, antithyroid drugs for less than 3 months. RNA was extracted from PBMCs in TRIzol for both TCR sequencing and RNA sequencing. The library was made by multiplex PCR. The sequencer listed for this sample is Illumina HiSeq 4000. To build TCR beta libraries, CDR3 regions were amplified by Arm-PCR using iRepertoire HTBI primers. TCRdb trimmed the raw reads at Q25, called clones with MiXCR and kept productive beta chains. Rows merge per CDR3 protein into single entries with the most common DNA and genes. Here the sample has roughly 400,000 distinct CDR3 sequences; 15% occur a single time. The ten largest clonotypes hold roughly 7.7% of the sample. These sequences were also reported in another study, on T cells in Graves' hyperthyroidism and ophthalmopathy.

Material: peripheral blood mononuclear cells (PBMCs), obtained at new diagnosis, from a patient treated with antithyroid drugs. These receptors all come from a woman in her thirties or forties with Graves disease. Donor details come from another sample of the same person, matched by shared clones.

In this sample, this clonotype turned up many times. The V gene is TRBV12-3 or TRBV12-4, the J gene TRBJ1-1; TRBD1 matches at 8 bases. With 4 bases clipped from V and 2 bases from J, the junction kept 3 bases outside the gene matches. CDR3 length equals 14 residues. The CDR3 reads CASSSDRVNTEAFF. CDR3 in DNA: TGTGCCAGCAGTTCGGACAGGGTTAACACTGAAGCTTTCTTT.

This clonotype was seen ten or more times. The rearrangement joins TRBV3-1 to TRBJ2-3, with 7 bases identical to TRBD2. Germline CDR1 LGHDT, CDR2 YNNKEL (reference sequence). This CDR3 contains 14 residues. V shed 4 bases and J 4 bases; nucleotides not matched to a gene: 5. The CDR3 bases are TGTGCCAGCAGCCTCCGGGGGGTGGCAGATACGCAGTATTTT. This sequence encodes CASSLRGVADTQYF.

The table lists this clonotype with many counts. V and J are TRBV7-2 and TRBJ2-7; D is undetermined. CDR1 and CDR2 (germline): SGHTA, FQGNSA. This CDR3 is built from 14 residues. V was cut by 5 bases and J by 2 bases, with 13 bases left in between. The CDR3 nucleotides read TGTGCCAGCAGCCGTCCCCCCTCCCCCTACGAGCAGTACTTC. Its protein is CASSRPPSPYEQYF.

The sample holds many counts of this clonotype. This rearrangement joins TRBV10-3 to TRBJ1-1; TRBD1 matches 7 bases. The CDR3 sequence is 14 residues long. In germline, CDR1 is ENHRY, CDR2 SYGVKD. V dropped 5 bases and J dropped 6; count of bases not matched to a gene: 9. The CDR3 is CAISPTGDFAEAFF. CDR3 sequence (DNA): TGTGCCATCAGTCCCACAGGGGACTTCGCTGAAGCTTTCTTT.

The CDR3 nucleotides are TGCAGTGCTGGGACTAGCGGGTACAATGAGCAGTTCTTC. Protein: CSAGTSGYNEQFF. This chain links TRBV20-1 with TRBJ2-1, with 12 bases fitting TRBD2. Germline V CDR1 and CDR2: DFQATT, SNEGSKA (reference sequence). CDR3 length: 13 amino acids. The ends lost 5 bases at V and 4 bases at J; junction bases unmatched: 0.

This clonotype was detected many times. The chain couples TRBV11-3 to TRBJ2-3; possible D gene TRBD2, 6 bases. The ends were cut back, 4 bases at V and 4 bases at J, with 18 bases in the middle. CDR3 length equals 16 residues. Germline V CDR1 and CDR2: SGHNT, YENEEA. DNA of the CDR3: TGTGCCAGCAGCTCGGGACTCACTCGGGGTGCAGATACGCAGTATTTT. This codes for CASSSGLTRGADTQYF.

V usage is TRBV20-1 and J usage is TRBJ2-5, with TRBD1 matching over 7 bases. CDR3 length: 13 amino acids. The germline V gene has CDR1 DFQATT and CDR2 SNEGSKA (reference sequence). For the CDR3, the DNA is TGCACCGGCCGACAGGGTGGGCAAGAGACCCAGTACTTC. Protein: CTGRQGGQETQYF.

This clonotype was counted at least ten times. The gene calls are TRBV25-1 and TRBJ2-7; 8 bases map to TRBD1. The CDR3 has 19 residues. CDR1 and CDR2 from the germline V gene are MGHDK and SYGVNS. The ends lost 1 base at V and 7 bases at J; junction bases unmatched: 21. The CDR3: CASSEFGDRSQFLGGEQYF. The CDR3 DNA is TGTGCCAGCAGTGAATTTGGGGACAGGTCGCAGTTCCTTGGGGGGGAGCAGTACTTC.

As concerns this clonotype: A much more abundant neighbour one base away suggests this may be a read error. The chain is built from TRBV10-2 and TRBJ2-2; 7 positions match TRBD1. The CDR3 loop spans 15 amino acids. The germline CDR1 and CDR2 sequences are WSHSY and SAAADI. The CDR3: CPSSGQGDGLEELFF. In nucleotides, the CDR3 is TGCCCCAGCAGTGGGCAGGGGGATGGTCTAGAGGAGCTGTTTTTT.